The clone carrying this T cell receptor (beta chain) was recorded at least ten times. Antigen: not known. The germline CDR1 and CDR2 sequences are SGHTA and FQGNSA. The CDR3 is 17 residues long. Trimming at V came to 0 bases and at J to 5 bases, leaving 7 bases not matched to a gene. The TCRbeta library was prepared with unique molecular identifiers. A single record per CDR3 protein comes from TCRdb applying MiXCR to the PCR reads. Among around 490,000 distinct CDR3 sequences listed, about 10% were seen once. The data belong to a study of T-cell reconstitution after alpha-beta-depleted transplantation in children. General study results and limits: It was reported that alpha-beta T cells came from several hundred expanded graft clones (about two months after transplant). TCRbeta diversity was high at day 60 in some patients (a result of surviving recipient T cells and thymic progenitors).

The sequence derives from a female patient aged 2-9 years who had a stem cell transplant for aplastic anemia, so the T cells may come from the graft donor. Sequenced material: PBMCs, mostly from graft donor cells, taken 180 days after TCRalphabeta/CD19-depleted stem cell transplant. The chain combines TRBV7-2 with TRBJ2-5; 12 bases line up with TRBD2. CDR3 loop: CASSLALAGGPRETQYF. In DNA, the CDR3 is TGTGCCAGCAGCTTAGCGCTAGCGGGAGGGCCAAGGGAGACCCAGTACTTC.